These T cell receptor beta chains were read from a single sample in a study of blood T cell repertoires in COVID-19. The method was immunoSEQ multiplex PCR; TCRdb's version includes in-frame clones alone and lacks a portion of them. The sample shows roughly 60,000 clones, about 87% of them seen only once. Sequences were obtained from peripheral blood. The receptors derive from a man aged 65 to 79 with acute or convalescent COVID-19. CDR3s include the opening cysteine and the closing phenylalanine or tryptophan. The order of the fields is V gene, J gene, clone size, CDR3 length, D gene, CDR3 protein, CDR3 DNA. A D gene is named only where the DNA matches it firmly. Size tells how often a clone was seen (once, few, many) or the class of an expanded clone, and some rows leave it out.

V: TRBV27; J: TRBJ2-1; size: once; length: 17; D: -; CDR3: CASSFPRIARSYNEQFF; DNA: TGTGCCAGCAGTTTCCCGCGGATAGCGCGCTCCTACAATGAGCAGTTCTTC
V: TRBV7-3; J: TRBJ2-3; size: -; length: 19; D: -; CDR3: CASSLLGQGKHTSTDTQYF; DNA: TGTGCCAGCAGCCTCCTGGGGCAGGGCAAACACACCTCCACAGATACGCAGTATTTT
V: TRBV19; J: TRBJ1-4; size: -; length: 14; D: TRBD1; CDR3: CASSRDSPNEKLFF; DNA: TGTGCCAGTAGCAGGGACAGCCCTAATGAAAAACTGTTTTTT
V: TRBV7-9; J: TRBJ1-4; size: few; length: 17; D: -; CDR3: CASSLALVRGTNEKLFF; DNA: TGTGCCAGCAGCTTAGCGTTGGTAAGAGGGACTAATGAAAAACTGTTTTTT
V: TRBV28; J: TRBJ2-7; size: -; length: 14; D: TRBD2; CDR3: CASSLPGGPYEQYF; DNA: TGTGCCAGCAGTTTACCGGGAGGGCCTTACGAGCAGTACTTC
V: TRBV28; J: TRBJ2-7; size: -; length: 15; D: TRBD1; CDR3: CASSSPGQGTYEQYF; DNA: TGTGCCAGCAGTTCGCCGGGACAGGGGACCTACGAGCAGTACTTC
V: TRBV5-4; J: TRBJ1-2; size: -; length: 14; D: -; CDR3: CASSLPLGVHGYTF; DNA: TGTGCCAGCAGCCTCCCTCTGGGAGTTCATGGCTACACCTTC
V: TRBV18; J: TRBJ2-2; size: few; length: 16; D: TRBD1; CDR3: CASSRDSVSNTGELFF; DNA: TGTGCCAGCTCACGGGACAGCGTCTCGAACACCGGGGAGCTGTTTTTT
V: TRBV18; J: TRBJ2-7; size: once; length: 14; D: TRBD2; CDR3: CASSQGLAPGEQYF; DNA: TGTGCCAGCTCACAAGGACTAGCGCCCGGGGAGCAGTACTTC
V: TRBV5-1; J: TRBJ2-6; size: -; length: 15; D: -; CDR3: CASSFGATGANVLTF; DNA: TGCGCCAGCAGCTTCGGTGCTACTGGGGCCAACGTCCTGACTTTC
V: TRBV2; J: TRBJ1-2; size: -; length: 16; D: TRBD1; CDR3: CASSAGQGGRAYGYTF; DNA: TGTGCCAGCAGTGCGGGACAGGGAGGTCGGGCCTATGGCTACACCTTC
V: TRBV5-1; J: TRBJ2-1; size: -; length: 14; D: -; CDR3: CASSLGQDQNEQFF; DNA: TGCGCCAGCAGCTTGGGACAGGATCAGAATGAGCAGTTCTTC